Listed below are T cell receptor beta chains from one sample, sequenced in a study of T-cell reconstitution after alpha-beta-depleted transplantation in children. A single record per CDR3 protein comes from TCRdb applying MiXCR to the PCR reads. The sample includes more than 200,000 distinct CDR3 sequences, roughly 24% of them seen just once. The source material was PBMCs, sampled before TCRalphabeta/CD19-depleted stem cell transplant. The source of these receptors is a girl aged 2 to 9 with Fanconi anemia, due to receive a stem cell transplant. CDR3s include the opening cysteine and the closing phenylalanine or tryptophan. Fields, in order: clone size, V gene, J gene, D gene, CDR3 DNA, CDR3 protein. D genes are given only for firm matches. Not every row has a clone size; where given, it reads once, few, many or a size class.

>.|TRBV5-1|TRBJ2-1|.
TGCGCCAGCAGCTTGACTCAACTTGATATAAATGAGCAGTTCTTC
CASSLTQLDINEQFF
>many|TRBV15|TRBJ2-7|TRBD2
TGTGCCACCAGCAGAACTAGCGGGGGAGCCTACGAGCAGTACTTC
CATSRTSGGAYEQYF
>few|TRBV20-1|TRBJ2-3|.
TGCAGTGCTAGAGTTGGCGGGCTGTCAGATACGCAGTATTTT
CSARVGGLSDTQYF
>many|TRBV20-1|TRBJ2-7|.
TGCAGTGCTAGGACCTCATACGAGCAGTACTTC
CSARTSYEQYF
>many|TRBV5-6|TRBJ1-6|.
TGTGCCAGCAGCACCTTCCGGGACACAAGGGTAGTACCCCTCCACTTT
CASSTFRDTRVVPLHF
>.|TRBV15|TRBJ2-6|.
TGTGCCACCAGCAGACGACGGACCTCTGGGGCCAACGTCCTGACTTTC
CATSRRRTSGANVLTF
>.|TRBV29-1|TRBJ2-5|TRBD1
TGCAGCGTGCCCGGACAGGCCGGGGAGACCCAGTACTTC
CSVPGQAGETQYF
>many|TRBV4-2|TRBJ1-5|.
TGTGCCAGCAGCCAAGACCATCAGCCCCAGCATTTT
CASSQDHQPQHF
>many|TRBV20-1|TRBJ2-3|TRBD2
TGCAGTGCCACGCTAGCGGGACGAGCGCAGTATTTT
CSATLAGRAQYF
>.|TRBV2|TRBJ2-5|.
TGTGCCAGCAGTGATGGCTTAAAGACCCAGTACTTC
CASSDGLKTQYF